This T cell receptor beta chain was recorded in a study of blood T cell repertoires in COVID-19. Assay used: immunoSEQ multiplex PCR; TCRdb lists only in-frame clones, some missing. The profile shows roughly 82,000 clones, around 80% of them singletons. The CDR3 contains 14 residues. From germline, CDR1 is SGHTA and CDR2 FQGNSA. J lost 3 bases, V lost 5 bases, and 5 bases had no gene match. Sequenced input: peripheral blood. This TCR was recovered from a man in his 60s with acute or convalescent COVID-19. The genes are TRBV7-2 and TRBJ1-1; 8 nucleotides match TRBD1. The CDR3 DNA follows: TGTGCCAGCAGCCCCGACAGGGGCGACACTGAAGCTTTCTTT. Its protein is CASSPDRGDTEAFF.